The source of this TCR beta chain is a study of cytomegalovirus exposure and HLA in healthy donors. The table came from immunoSEQ multiplex PCR; TCRdb's copy has only in-frame clones and leaves some out. The sample has about 49,000 clones, 90% to 95% seen once. Whole-study results and caveats: Many donors carried some public TCRs, although rarity characterized most TCR sequences. Reported performance of the classifier showed diagnosis of cytomegalovirus status with high specificity and sensitivity. Listed as cytomegalovirus-associated were 150 or so TCR beta chains. Specificity for CMV antigens was confirmed in vitro for a few of the CMV-associated chains.

After removal of 1 base from V and 5 bases from J, the junction contained 6 bases not matched to a gene. CDR1 MGHRA and CDR2 YSYEKL come from the germline V gene. This CDR3 is built from 15 residues. Note on this clone: Its antigen remains unknown.

This TCR derives from a woman in her late teens or twenties in good health and CMV-seropositive. Sample: PBMCs. The genes are TRBV4-1 and TRBJ2-7, with TRBD1 matching over 9 bases. CDR3 residues: CASSQVGTGRDEQYF. The CDR3 DNA sequence: TGCGCCAGCAGCCAAGTGGGGACAGGGAGGGACGAGCAGTACTTC.